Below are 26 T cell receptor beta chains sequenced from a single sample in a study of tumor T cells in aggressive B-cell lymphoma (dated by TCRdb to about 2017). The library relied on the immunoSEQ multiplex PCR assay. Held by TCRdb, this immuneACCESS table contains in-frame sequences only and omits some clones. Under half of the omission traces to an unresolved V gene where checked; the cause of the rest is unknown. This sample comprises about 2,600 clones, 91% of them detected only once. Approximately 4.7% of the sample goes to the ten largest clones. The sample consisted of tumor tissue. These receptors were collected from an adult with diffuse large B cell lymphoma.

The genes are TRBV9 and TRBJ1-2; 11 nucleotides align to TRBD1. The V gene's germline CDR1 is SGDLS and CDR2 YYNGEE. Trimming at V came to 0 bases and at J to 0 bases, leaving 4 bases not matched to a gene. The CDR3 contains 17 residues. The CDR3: CASSVGDRGKTNYGYTF. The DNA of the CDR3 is TGTGCCAGCAGCGTAGGGGACAGGGGGAAGACTAACTATGGCTACACCTTC.

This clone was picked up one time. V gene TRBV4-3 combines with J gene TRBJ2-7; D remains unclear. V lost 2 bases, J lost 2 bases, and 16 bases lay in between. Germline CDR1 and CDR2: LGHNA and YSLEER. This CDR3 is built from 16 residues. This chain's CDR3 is CASSQQLMNPTYEQYF. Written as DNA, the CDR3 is TGCGCCAGCAGCCAACAACTGATGAACCCCACCTACGAGCAGTACTTC.

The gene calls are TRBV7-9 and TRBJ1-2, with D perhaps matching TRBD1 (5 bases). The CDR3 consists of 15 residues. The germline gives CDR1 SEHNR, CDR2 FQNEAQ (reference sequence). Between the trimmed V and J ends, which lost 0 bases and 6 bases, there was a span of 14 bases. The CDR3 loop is CASSLALGGGDGYTF. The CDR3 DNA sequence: TGTGCCAGCAGCTTAGCCCTGGGGGGAGGCGATGGCTACACCTTC.

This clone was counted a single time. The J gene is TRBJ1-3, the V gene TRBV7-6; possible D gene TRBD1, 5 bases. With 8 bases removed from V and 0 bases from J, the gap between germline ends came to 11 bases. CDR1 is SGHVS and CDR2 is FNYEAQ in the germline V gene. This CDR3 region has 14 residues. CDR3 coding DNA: TGTGCCAGCGGGGCCGGATCCTCTGGAAACACCATATATTTT. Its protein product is CASGAGSSGNTIYF.

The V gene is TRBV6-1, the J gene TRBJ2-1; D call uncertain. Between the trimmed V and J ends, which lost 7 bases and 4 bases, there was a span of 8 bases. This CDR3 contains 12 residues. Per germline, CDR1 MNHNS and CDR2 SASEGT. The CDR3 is CASTLAYNEQFF. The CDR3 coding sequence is TGTGCCAGCACTCTGGCATACAATGAGCAGTTCTTC.

The CDR3: CASSLRVRNSPLHF. The CDR3 DNA is TGTGCCAGCAGCCTCAGGGTTCGGAATTCACCCCTCCACTTT. The chain carries TRBV5-6 and TRBJ1-6, with D tentatively TRBD1 (5 bases). V lost 4 bases to trimming and J lost 7 bases, with 12 bases between them. The CDR3 has 14 amino acids. Germline CDR1 is SGHDT and CDR2 is YYEEEE.

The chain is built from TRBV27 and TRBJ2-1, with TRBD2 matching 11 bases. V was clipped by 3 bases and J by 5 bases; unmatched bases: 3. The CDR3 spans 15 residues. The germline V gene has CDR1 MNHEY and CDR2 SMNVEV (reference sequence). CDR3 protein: CASSFGTSGDNEQFF. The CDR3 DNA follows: TGTGCCAGCAGTTTCGGGACTAGCGGCGACAATGAGCAGTTCTTC.

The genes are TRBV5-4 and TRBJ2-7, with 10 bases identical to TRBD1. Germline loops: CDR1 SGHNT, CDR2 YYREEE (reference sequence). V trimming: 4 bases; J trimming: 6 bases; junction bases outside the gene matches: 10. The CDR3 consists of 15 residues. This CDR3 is CASSTGQGGWGEQYF. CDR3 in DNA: TGTGCCAGCAGCACCGGACAGGGGGGGTGGGGCGAGCAGTACTTC.

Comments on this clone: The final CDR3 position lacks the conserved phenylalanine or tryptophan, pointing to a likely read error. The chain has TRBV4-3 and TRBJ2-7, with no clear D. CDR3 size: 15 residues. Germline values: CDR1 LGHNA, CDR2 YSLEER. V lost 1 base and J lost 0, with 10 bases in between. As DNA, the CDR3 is TGCGCCAGCAGCCAAGTCTGGGCCGGCTCCTACGAGCAGTACCTC. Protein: CASSQVWAGSYEQYL.

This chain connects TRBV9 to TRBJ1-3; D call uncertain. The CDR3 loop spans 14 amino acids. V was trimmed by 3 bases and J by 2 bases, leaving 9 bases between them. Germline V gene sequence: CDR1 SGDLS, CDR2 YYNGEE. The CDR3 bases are TGTGCCAGCAGCGCGTACACAACTGGAAACACCATATATTTT. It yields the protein CASSAYTTGNTIYF.

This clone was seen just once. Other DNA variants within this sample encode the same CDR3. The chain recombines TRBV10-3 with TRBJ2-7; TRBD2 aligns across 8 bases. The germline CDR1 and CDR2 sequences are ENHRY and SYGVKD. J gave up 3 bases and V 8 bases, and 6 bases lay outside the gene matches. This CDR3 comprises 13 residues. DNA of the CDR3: TGTGCCATCGGGACTAGTGGGAGCTACGAGCAGTACTTC. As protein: CAIGTSGSYEQYF.

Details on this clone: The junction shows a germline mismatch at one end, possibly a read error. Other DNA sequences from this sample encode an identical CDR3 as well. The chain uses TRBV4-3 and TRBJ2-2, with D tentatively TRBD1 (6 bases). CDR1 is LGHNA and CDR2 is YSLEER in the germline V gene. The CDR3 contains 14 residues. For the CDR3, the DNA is TGCGCCAGCAGCCATACAGGGAACACCGGGGAACTGTTTTTT. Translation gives CASSHTGNTGELFF.

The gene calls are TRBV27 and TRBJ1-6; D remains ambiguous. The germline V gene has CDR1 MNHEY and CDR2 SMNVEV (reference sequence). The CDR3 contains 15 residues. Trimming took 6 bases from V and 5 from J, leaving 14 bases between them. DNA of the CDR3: TGTGCCAGCAGCCTGGAGGCAGTAAATAATTCACCCCTCCACTTT. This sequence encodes CASSLEAVNNSPLHF.

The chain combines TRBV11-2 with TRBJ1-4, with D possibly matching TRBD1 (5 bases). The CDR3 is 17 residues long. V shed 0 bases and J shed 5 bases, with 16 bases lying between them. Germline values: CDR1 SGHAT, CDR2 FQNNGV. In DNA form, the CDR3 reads TGTGCCAGCAGCTTAGACGAATGGGATTCAGGGAATGAAAAACTGTTTTTT. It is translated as CASSLDEWDSGNEKLFF.

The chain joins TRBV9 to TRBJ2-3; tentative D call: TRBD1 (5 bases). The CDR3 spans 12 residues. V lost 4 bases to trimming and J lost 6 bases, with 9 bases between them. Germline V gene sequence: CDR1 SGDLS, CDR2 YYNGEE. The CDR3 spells CASSMSGDTQYF. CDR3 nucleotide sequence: TGTGCCAGCAGCATGTCAGGGGATACGCAGTATTTT.

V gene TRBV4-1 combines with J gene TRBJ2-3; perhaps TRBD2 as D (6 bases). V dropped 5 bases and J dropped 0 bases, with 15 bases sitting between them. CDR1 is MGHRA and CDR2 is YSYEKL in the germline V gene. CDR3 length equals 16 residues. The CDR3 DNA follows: TGCGCCAGCAGCTACGTAGCGGAGACTAGCACAGATACGCAGTATTTT. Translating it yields CASSYVAETSTDTQYF.

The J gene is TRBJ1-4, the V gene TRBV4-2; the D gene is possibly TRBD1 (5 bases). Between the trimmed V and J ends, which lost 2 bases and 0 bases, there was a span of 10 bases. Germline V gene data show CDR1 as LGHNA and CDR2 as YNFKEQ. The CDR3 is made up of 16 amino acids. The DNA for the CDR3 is TGTGCCAGCAGCCAAACTGCGGGGGCAACTAATGAAAAACTGTTTTTT. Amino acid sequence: CASSQTAGATNEKLFF.

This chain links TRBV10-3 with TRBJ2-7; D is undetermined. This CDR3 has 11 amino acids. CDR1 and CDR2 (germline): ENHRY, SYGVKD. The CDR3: CASSSSYEQYF. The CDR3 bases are TGTGCGTCCTCATCGAGCTACGAGCAGTACTTC.

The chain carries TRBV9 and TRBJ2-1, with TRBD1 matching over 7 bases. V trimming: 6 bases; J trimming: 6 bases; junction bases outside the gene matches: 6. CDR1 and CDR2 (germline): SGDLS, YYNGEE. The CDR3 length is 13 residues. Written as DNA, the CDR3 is TGTGCCAGCAACAGGGACAGAGGCAATGAGCAGTTCTTC. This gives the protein CASNRDRGNEQFF.

CDR3 in amino acids: CASSEVIGAATSGNTIYF. The CDR3 region has the DNA TGTGCCAGCAGTGAAGTTATAGGGGCCGCGACCTCTGGAAACACCATATATTTT. The V gene is TRBV6-1, the J gene TRBJ1-3, with D perhaps matching TRBD1 (5 bases). The CDR3 totals 18 residues. Germline-derived CDR1 and CDR2 are MNHNS and SASEGT. V gave up 1 base and J gave up 0 bases, with 16 bases separating them.

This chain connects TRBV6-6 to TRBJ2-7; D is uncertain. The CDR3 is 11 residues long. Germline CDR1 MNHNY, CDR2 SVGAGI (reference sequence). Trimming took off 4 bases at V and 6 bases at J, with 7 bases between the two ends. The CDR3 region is CASSSKLEQYF. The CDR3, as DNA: TGTGCCAGCAGTTCAAAACTCGAGCAGTACTTC.

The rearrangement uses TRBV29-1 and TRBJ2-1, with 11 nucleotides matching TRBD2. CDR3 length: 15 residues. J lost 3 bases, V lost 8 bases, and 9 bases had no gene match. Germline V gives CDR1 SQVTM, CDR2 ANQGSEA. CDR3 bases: TGCAGCATCCCGTTGGGACTAGCGGACTACAATGAGCAGTTCTTC. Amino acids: CSIPLGLADYNEQFF.

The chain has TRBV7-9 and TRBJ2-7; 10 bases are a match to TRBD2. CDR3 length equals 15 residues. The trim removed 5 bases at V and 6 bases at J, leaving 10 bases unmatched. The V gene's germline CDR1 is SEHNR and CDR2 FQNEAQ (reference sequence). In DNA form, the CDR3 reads TGTGCCAGCAGCCCAGAGACTAGCGGGTGGGCCGAGCAGTACTTC. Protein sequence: CASSPETSGWAEQYF.

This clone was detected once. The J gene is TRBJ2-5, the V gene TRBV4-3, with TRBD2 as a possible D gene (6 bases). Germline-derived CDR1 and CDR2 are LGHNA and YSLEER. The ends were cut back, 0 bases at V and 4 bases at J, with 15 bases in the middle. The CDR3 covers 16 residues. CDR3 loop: CASSQDVRGSAETQYF. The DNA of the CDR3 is TGCGCCAGCAGCCAAGACGTCCGGGGGTCAGCAGAGACCCAGTACTTC.

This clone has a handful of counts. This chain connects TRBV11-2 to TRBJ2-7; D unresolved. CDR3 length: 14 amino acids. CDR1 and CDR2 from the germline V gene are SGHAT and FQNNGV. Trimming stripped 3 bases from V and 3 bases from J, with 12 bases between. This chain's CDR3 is CASSLSDNLYEQYF. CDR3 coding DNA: TGTGCCAGCAGCTTGTCAGACAATCTCTACGAGCAGTACTTC.

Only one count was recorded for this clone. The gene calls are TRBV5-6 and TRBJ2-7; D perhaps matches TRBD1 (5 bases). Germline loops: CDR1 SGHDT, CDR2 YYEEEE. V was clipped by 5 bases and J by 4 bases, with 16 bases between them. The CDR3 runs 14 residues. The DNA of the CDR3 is TGTGCCAGCAGTTATACAGGACCCTCTTACGAGCAGTACTTC. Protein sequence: CASSYTGPSYEQYF. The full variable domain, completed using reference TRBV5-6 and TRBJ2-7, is DAGVTQSPTHLIKTRGQQVTLRCSPKSGHDTVSWYQQALGQGPQFIFQYYEEEERQRGNFPDRFSGHQFPNYSSELNVNALLLGDSALYLCASSYTGPSYEQYFGPGTRLTVT.